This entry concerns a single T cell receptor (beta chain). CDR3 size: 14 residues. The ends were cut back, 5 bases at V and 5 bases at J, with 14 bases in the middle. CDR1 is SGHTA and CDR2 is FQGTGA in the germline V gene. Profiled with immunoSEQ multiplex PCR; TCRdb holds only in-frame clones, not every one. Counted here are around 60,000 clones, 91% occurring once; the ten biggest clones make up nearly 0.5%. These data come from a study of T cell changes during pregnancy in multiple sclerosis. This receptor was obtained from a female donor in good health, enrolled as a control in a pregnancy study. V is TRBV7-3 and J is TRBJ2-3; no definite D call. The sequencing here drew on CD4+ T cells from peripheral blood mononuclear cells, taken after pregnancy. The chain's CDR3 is CASSPKAVIDTQYF. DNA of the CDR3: TGTGCCAGCAGCCCGAAGGCGGTGATAGATACGCAGTATTTT.